The rows below give T cell receptor beta chains drawn from one sample of a study of cytomegalovirus exposure and HLA in healthy donors. The repertoire was sequenced with immunoSEQ multiplex PCR; TCRdb's copy has only in-frame clones and lacks some. The sample has 95,000 to 100,000 clones; about four fifths are singletons. Source material: PBMCs. The receptors stem from a female donor in good health and CMV-seropositive. Both conserved end residues are part of each CDR3. The D gene is left open where the match is weak. Expanded clones are given a class, and other clones once, few, many or no size at all.

>-|TRBJ2-2|TRBV6-1|-
TGTGCCAGCAATGACCCGGGACTCTTTACGATACTGGGCACCGGGGAGCTGTTTTTT
CASNDPGLFTILGTGELFF
>-|TRBJ2-3|TRBV2|-
TGTGCCAGCAGTGAAGCAGGGGTAACAGATACGCAGTATTTT
CASSEAGVTDTQYF
>-|TRBJ1-2|TRBV5-1|TRBD1
TGCGCCAGCAGCGCCCGGGACAGGGGATCGTTCGGCTACACCTTC
CASSARDRGSFGYTF
>-|TRBJ1-2|TRBV11-2|TRBD1
TGTGCCAGCAGCTCAACAGGGGGCGCCTATGGCTACACCTTC
CASSSTGGAYGYTF
>-|TRBJ2-1|TRBV9|-
TGTGCCAGCAGCGTAGAAGGACTAATCAATGAGCAGTTCTTC
CASSVEGLINEQFF
>-|TRBJ1-5|TRBV19|TRBD1
TGTGCCAGTAGTCTCCTAGTCGACAGGGGCCTCAATCAGCCCCAGCATTTT
CASSLLVDRGLNQPQHF
>few|TRBJ2-1|TRBV5-1|TRBD1
TGCGCCAGCAGCGTGGGACAGGGGGCACATGAGCAGTTCTTC
CASSVGQGAHEQFF
>-|TRBJ1-2|TRBV5-4|TRBD1
TGTGCCAGCAGCCCGGACAGGGTTTCGGATGGCTACACCTTC
CASSPDRVSDGYTF
>few|TRBJ2-5|TRBV29-1|-
TGCAGCGTATACCTACGGGGGACCCAGTACTTC
CSVYLRGTQYF
>-|TRBJ2-1|TRBV11-2|-
TGTGCCAGCAGCTTGGGGCGGGACTCCTACAATGAGCAGTTCTTC
CASSLGRDSYNEQFF
>-|TRBJ1-1|TRBV27|-
TGTGCCAGCAGTTTGGGGGGGTCCAACACTGAAGCTTTCTTT
CASSLGGSNTEAFF
>-|TRBJ2-2|TRBV7-2|TRBD2
TGTGCCAGCAGCCGCGGAGGAGGCGGGGGGGCTGCCGGGGAGCTGTTTTTT
CASSRGGGGGAAGELFF
>once|TRBJ2-1|TRBV30|-
TGTGCCTGGAGGGGGGCAGGCTGGTACAATGAGCGGTTCTTC
CAWRGAGWYNERFF
>-|TRBJ2-3|TRBV13|TRBD1
TGTGCCAGCAGCTTCCGGGACAGGGGCACAGATACGCAGTATTTT
CASSFRDRGTDTQYF
>-|TRBJ1-1|TRBV6-5|TRBD1
TGTGCCAGCAGTTTGGGACAGGGGCAGACTGAAGCTTTCTTT
CASSLGQGQTEAFF
>-|TRBJ1-3|TRBV18|-
TGTGCCAGCTCACCGAATCCGGTGGTAGCTGGAAACACCATATATTTT
CASSPNPVVAGNTIYF
>once|TRBJ2-3|TRBV4-1|TRBD1
TGCGCCAGCAGCCAATGGCAGGGGGCAACGGATACGCAGTATTTT
CASSQWQGATDTQYF
>once|TRBJ2-3|TRBV29-1|TRBD2
TGCAGCGTTGAAACTAGCGGGGGGGCGTCAGATACGCAGTATTTT
CSVETSGGASDTQYF
>-|TRBJ2-7|TRBV19|-
TGTGCCAGTAGTCCCTGGGGGGACGAGCAGTACTTC
CASSPWGDEQYF
>-|TRBJ2-3|TRBV4-2|-
TGTGCCAGCAGCCAAGATCAGGGATTCACAGATACGCAGTATTTT
CASSQDQGFTDTQYF
>-|TRBJ1-6|TRBV7-9|-
TGTGCCAGCAGCTCCTCCCGGGGGGGTAATTCACCCCTCCACTTT
CASSSSRGGNSPLHF
>-|TRBJ1-1|TRBV11-1|-
TGTGCCAGCAGCTTAGCGGCAGGGGACACTGAAGCTTTCTTT
CASSLAAGDTEAFF
>few|TRBJ2-3|TRBV19|-
TGTGCCAGTAGTATAGGCGCAGGTTCCACAGATACGCAGTATTTT
CASSIGAGSTDTQYF
>-|TRBJ2-5|TRBV5-6|-
TGTGCCAGCAGCTTTTTGTCGGGGGAGACCCAGTACTTC
CASSFLSGETQYF
>few|TRBJ1-5|TRBV6-1|-
TGTGCCAGCAGTGAAGCAGTGGGAGGGGATCAGCCCCAGCATTTT
CASSEAVGGDQPQHF
>-|TRBJ2-4|TRBV5-1|TRBD2
TGCGCCAGCAGCTCGGATCCCACCTTCGCGGGAGGGAACATTCAGTACTTC
CASSSDPTFAGGNIQYF
>-|TRBJ1-3|TRBV5-1|-
TGCGCCAGCAGCCCGCGGGAGGGGGTGACTGGAAACACCATATATTTT
CASSPREGVTGNTIYF
>few|TRBJ1-6|TRBV6-5|-
TGTGCCAGCAGTTACCAGGGAATAGATTCACCCCTCCACTTT
CASSYQGIDSPLHF
>-|TRBJ1-5|TRBV27|-
TGTGCCAGCAGTTCCTGGACAGATAGCAATCAGCCCCAGCATTTT
CASSSWTDSNQPQHF
>-|TRBJ2-2|TRBV6-6|-
TGTGCCAGCAGCAGGGGGAACACCGGGGAGCTGTTTTTT
CASSRGNTGELFF
>-|TRBJ1-4|TRBV28|-
TGTGCCAGCAGTTTATACCCGGGACAAATTGCAACTAATGAAAAACTGTTTTTT
CASSLYPGQIATNEKLFF
>-|TRBJ2-1|TRBV7-9|TRBD1
TGTGCCAGCAGCCCTGGGACAGGGGGGGTCTATGAGCAGTTCTTC
CASSPGTGGVYEQFF
>-|TRBJ1-2|TRBV6-1|-
TGTGCCAGCAGTGACGACTTTAAGGTGGGCTACACCTTC
CASSDDFKVGYTF
>few|TRBJ2-7|TRBV11-2|-
TGTGCCAGCAGCTCAGGCTACGAGCAGTACTTC
CASSSGYEQYF
>-|TRBJ2-3|TRBV28|-
TGTGCCAGCACCTTCGGAATAGCGGACTTCACAGATACGCAGTATTTT
CASTFGIADFTDTQYF
>-|TRBJ1-5|TRBV25-1|-
TGTGCCAGCAGTGACAGGGAAACCCCTAGCAATCAGCCCCAGCATTTT
CASSDRETPSNQPQHF
>-|TRBJ2-6|TRBV15|-
TGTGCCACCAGCAGAGATCCGAGCTCTGGGGCCAACGTCCTGACTTTC
CATSRDPSSGANVLTF
>few|TRBJ1-2|TRBV29-1|-
TGCAGCGTCTATCACCGGGACAACGAATATGGCTACACCTTC
CSVYHRDNEYGYTF
>-|TRBJ2-5|TRBV2|TRBD1
TGTGCCAGCATCAAAGAGGGACAGTGGGTCCAAGAGACCCAGTACTTC
CASIKEGQWVQETQYF
>-|TRBJ1-2|TRBV5-4|TRBD1
TGTGCCAGCAGCCCAGAAACCGGGACAGGGCCCTATGGCTACACCTTC
CASSPETGTGPYGYTF
>-|TRBJ2-6|TRBV9|TRBD2
TGTGCCAGCAGTCCAGGACTAGCGCCTCCTACCTCTGGGGCCAACGTCCTGACTTTC
CASSPGLAPPTSGANVLTF
>once|TRBJ2-7|TRBV7-3|TRBD1
TGTGCCAGCAGCTTACTTGGACAGGGGCCCTACGAGCAGTACTTC
CASSLLGQGPYEQYF